This T cell receptor beta chain was sequenced during a study of blood T cell repertoires in COVID-19. For the study at large: Researchers got acute and convalescent COVID-19 samples from the United States, Italy and Spain. T cells, B-cell-depleted T cells, or PBMCs provided the cDNA or gDNA that served as material.

Original processing notes: Quantification of nucleated cells was approximated via reference gene primer amplification. Clones were sequenced by immunoSEQ multiplex PCR, and TCRdb holds only the in-frame ones, with some missing. V, J and clone size derive from that table, while D and trimming were established from the DNA sequence. This table holds about 100,000 clones, 90% found once. This TCR was sampled from a human donor with active COVID-19. The donor label of this sample is uncertain. Sequences were obtained from peripheral blood.

CDR3: CAISSETGAGSYEQYF. CDR3 in DNA: TGTGCCATCAGCTCTGAGACAGGGGCGGGCTCCTACGAGCAGTACTTC. The chain couples TRBV10-3 to TRBJ2-7; TRBD1 aligns across 8 bases. V lost 6 bases to trimming and J lost 0 bases; unmatched junction nucleotides: 10. Per the germline V gene, CDR1 is ENHRY and CDR2 is SYGVKD. CDR3 size: 16 residues.